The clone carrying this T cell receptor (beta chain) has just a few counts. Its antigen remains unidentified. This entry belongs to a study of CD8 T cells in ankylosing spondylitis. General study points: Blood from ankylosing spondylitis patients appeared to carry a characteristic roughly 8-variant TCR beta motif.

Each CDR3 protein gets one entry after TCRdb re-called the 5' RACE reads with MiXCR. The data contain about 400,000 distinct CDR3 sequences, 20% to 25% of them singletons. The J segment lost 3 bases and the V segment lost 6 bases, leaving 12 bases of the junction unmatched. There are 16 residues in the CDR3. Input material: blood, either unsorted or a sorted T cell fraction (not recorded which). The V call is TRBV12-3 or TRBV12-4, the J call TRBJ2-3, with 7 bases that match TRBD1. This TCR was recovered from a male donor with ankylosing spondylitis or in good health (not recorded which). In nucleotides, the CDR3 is TGTGCCAGCAGCATTGGCGTGGACAGGTGGACAGATACGCAGTATTTT. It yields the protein CASSIGVDRWTDTQYF.